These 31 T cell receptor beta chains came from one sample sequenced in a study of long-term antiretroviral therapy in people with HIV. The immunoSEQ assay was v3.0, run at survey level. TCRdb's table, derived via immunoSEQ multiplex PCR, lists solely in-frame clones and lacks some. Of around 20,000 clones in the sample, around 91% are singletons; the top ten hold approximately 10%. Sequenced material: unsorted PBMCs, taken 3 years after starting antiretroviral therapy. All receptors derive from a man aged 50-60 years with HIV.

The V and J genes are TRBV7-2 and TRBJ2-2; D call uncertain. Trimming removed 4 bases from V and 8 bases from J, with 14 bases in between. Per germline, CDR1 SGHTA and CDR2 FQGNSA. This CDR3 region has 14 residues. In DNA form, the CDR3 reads TGTGCCAGCAGCTCGAGAATCCTTCAGGGGGAGCTGTTTTTT. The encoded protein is CASSSRILQGELFF.

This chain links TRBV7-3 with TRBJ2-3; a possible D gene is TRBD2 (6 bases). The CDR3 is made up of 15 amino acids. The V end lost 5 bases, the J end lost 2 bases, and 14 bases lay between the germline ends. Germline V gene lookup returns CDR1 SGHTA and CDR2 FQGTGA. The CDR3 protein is CASSLRDSNTDTQYF. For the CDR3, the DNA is TGTGCCAGCAGCCTTCGGGACTCAAACACAGATACGCAGTATTTT.

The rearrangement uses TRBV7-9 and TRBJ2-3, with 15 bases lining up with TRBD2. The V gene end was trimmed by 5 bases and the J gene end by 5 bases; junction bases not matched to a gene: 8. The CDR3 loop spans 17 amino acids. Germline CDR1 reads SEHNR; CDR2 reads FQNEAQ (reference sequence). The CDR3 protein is CASSPPWTSGGGDTQYF. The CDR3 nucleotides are TGTGCCAGCAGCCCGCCCTGGACTAGCGGGGGGGGAGATACGCAGTATTTT.

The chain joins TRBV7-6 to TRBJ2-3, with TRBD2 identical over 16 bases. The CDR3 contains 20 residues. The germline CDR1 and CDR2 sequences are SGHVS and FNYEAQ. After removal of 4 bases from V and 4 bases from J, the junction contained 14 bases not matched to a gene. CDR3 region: CASSYTAGTSGGAWPDTQYF. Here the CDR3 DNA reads TGTGCCAGCAGCTACACCGCCGGGACTAGCGGGGGGGCGTGGCCAGATACGCAGTATTTT.

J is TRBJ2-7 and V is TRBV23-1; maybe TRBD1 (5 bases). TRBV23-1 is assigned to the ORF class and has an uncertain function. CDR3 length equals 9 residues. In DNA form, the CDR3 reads TGCGAGGGGCTATACGAGCAGTACTTC. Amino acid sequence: CEGLYEQYF.

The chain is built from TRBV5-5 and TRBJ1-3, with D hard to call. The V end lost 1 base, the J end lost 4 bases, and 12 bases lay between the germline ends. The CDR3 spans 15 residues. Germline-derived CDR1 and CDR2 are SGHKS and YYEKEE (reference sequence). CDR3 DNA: TGTGCCAGCAGCTTGTTCGGTTCGAGGGGAAACACCATATATTTT. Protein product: CASSLFGSRGNTIYF.

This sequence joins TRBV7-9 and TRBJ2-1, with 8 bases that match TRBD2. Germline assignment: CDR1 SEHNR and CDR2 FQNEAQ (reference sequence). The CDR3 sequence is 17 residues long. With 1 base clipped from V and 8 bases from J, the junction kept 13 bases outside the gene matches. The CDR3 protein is CASSLVGAGALGYEQFF. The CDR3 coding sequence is TGTGCCAGCAGCTTAGTGGGAGCGGGGGCCCTCGGGTATGAGCAGTTCTTC.

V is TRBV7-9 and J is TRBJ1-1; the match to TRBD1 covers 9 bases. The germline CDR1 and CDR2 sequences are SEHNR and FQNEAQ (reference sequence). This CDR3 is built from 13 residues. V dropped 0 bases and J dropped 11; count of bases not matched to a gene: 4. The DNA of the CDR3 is TGTGCCAGCAGCTTAGCGGACAGGGGTAGCGCTTTCTTT. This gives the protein CASSLADRGSAFF.

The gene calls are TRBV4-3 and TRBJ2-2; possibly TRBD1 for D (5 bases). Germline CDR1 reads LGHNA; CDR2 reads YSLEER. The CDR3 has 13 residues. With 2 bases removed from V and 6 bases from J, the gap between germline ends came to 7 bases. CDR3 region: CASSQQGAGELFF. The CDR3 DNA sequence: TGCGCCAGCAGCCAACAGGGCGCCGGGGAGCTGTTTTTT.

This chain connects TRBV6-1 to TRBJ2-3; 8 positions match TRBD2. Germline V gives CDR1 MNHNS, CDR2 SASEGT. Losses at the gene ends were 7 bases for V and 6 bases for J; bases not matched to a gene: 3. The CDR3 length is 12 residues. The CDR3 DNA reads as TGTGCCAGCACCAGACTAGCGGATACGCAGTATTTT. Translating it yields CASTRLADTQYF.

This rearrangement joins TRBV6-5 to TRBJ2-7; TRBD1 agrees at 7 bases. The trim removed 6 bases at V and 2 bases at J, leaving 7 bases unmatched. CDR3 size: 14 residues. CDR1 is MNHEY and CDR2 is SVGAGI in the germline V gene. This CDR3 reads CASSSWDSPYEQYF. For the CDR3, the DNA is TGTGCCAGCAGCTCATGGGACAGCCCCTACGAGCAGTACTTC.

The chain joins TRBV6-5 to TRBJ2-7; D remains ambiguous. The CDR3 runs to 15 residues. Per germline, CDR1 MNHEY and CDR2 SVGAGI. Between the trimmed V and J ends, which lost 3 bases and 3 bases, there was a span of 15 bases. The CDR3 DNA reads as TGTGCCAGCAGTTATCACCCGAACCAAGTCTACGAGCAGTACTTC. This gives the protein CASSYHPNQVYEQYF.

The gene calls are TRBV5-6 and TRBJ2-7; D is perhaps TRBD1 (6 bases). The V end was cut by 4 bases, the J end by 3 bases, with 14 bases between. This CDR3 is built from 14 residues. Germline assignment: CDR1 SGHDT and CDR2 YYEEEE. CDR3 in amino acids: CASSPQGYLYEQYF. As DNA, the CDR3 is TGTGCCAGCAGCCCACAGGGATATCTCTACGAGCAGTACTTC.

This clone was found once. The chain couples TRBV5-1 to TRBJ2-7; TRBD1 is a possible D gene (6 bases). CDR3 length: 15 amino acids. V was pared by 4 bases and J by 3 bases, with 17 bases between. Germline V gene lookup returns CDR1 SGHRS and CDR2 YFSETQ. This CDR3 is CASSLLTDRIYEQYF. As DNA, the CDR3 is TGCGCCAGCAGCCTCCTCACTGACAGGATCTACGAGCAGTACTTC.

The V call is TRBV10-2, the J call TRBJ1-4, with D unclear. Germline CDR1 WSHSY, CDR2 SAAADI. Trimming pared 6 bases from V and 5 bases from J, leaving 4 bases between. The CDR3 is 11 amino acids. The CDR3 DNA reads TGCGCCAGCAGCTTAAATGAAAAACTGTTTTTT. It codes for CASSLNEKLFF.

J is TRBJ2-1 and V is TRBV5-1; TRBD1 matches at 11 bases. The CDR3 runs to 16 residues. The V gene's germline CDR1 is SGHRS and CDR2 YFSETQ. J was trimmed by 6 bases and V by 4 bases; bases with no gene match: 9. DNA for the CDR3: TGCGCCAGCAGCGTACCGGGGACAGGGGGGTCCAATGAGCAGTTCTTC. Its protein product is CASSVPGTGGSNEQFF.

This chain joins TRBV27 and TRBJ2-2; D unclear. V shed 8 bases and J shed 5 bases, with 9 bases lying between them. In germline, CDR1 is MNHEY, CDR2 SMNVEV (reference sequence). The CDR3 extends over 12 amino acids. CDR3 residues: CASRGFTGELFF. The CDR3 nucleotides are TGTGCCAGCCGTGGTTTTACCGGGGAGCTGTTTTTT.

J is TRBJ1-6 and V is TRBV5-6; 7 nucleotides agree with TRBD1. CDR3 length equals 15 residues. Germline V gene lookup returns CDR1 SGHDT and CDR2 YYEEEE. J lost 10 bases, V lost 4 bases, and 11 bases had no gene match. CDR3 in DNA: TGTGCCAGCAGCCGGTTCGACAGGGTTGAATCACCCCTCCACTTT. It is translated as CASSRFDRVESPLHF.

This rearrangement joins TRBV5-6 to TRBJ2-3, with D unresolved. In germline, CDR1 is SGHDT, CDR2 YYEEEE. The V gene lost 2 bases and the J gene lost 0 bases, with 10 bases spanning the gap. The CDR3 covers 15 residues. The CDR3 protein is CASSLWGTSTDTQYF. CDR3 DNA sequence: TGTGCCAGCAGCTTATGGGGAACTAGCACAGATACGCAGTATTTT.

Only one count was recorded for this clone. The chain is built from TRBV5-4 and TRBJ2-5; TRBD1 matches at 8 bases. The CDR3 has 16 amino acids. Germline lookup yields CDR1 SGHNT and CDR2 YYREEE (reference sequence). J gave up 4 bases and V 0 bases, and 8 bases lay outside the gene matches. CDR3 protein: CASSLGVAGTGETQYF. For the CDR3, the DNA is TGTGCCAGCAGCTTGGGGGTGGCGGGGACAGGAGAGACCCAGTACTTC.

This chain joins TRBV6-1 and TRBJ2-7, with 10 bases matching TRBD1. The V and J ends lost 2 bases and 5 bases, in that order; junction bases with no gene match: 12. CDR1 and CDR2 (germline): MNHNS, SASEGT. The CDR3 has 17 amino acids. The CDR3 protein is CASSETGTGDYNDEQYF. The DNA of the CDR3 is TGTGCCAGCAGTGAAACCGGGACAGGGGATTATAATGACGAGCAGTACTTC.

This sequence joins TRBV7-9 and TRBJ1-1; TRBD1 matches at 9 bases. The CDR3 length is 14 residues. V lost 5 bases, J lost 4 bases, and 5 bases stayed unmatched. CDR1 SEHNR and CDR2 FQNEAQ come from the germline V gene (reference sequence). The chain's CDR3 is CASSVGQGSTEAFF. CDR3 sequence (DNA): TGTGCCAGCAGCGTCGGACAGGGGAGCACTGAAGCTTTCTTT. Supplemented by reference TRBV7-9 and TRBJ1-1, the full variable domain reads DTGVSQNPRHKITKRGQNVTFRCDPISEHNRLYWYRQTLGQGPEFLTYFQNEAQLEKSRLLSDRFSAERPKGSFSTLEIQRTEQGDSAMYLCASSVGQGSTEAFFGQGTRLTVV.

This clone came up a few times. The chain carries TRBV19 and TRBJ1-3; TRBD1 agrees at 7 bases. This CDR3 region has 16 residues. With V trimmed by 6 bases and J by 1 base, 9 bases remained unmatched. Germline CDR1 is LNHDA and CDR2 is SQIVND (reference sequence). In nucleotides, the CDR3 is TGTGCCAGTAGATTCCGACAGGGCCAGTCTGGAAACACCATATATTTT. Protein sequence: CASRFRQGQSGNTIYF.

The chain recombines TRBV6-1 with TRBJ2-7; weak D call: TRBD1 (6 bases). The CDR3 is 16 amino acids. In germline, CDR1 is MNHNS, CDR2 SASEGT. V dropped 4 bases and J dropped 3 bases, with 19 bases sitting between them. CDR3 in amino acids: CASSVTNTGTLYEQYF. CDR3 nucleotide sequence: TGTGCCAGCAGTGTTACCAATACCGGGACACTCTACGAGCAGTACTTC.

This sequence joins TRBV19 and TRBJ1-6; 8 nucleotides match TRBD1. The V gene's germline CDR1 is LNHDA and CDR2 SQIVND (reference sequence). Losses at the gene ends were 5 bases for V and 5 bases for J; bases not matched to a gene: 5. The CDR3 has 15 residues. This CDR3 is CASSGTGVNNSPLHF. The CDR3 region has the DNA TGTGCCAGTAGTGGGACAGGTGTTAATAATTCACCCCTCCACTTT.

CDR3 in DNA: TGTGCCAGCAGTGGGGACACCCTCTCCTACGAGCAGTACTTC. The encoded protein is CASSGDTLSYEQYF. The chain combines TRBV25-1 with TRBJ2-7; a weak D match, TRBD1 (6 bases). Germline V gene lookup returns CDR1 MGHDK and CDR2 SYGVNS. The CDR3 sequence is 14 residues long. The V end was cut by 4 bases, the J end by 0 bases, with 10 bases between.

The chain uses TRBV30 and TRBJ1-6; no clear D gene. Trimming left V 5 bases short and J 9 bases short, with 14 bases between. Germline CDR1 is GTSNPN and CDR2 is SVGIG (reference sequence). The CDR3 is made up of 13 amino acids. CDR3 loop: CAWGGGAGSPLHF. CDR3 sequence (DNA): TGTGCCTGGGGCGGTGGAGCCGGTTCACCCCTCCACTTT.

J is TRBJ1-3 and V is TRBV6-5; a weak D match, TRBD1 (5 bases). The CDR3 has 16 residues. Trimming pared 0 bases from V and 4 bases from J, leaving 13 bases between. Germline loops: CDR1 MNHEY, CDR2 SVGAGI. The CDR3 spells CASSYSQGLLGNTIYF. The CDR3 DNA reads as TGTGCCAGCAGTTACTCCCAGGGCCTACTCGGAAACACCATATATTTT.

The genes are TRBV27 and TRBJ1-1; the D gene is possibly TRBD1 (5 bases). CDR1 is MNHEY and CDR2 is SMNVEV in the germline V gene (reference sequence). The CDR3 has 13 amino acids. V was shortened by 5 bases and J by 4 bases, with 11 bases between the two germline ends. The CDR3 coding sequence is TGTGCCAGCAGTCCCGCAGGGAGCACTGAAGCTTTCTTT. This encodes CASSPAGSTEAFF.

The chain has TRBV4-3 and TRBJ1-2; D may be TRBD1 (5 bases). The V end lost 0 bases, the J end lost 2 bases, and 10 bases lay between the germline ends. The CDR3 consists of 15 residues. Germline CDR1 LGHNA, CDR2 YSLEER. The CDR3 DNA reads TGCGCCAGCAGCCAAGAGGGCCAGGGAAACTATGGCTACACCTTC. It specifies CASSQEGQGNYGYTF.

The CDR3 region has the DNA TGTGCCAGCAGCTTAGGGGTGGGGAATTCACCCCTCCACTTT. It codes for CASSLGVGNSPLHF. This chain uses TRBV7-3 with TRBJ1-6; D ambiguous. V was shortened by 2 bases and J by 7 bases, with 9 bases between the two germline ends. The length of the CDR3 is 14 residues. The germline V gene encodes CDR1 SGHTA and CDR2 FQGTGA. The variable domain in full, completed from reference TRBV7-3 and TRBJ1-6, reads GAGVSQTPSNKVTEKGKYVELRCDPISGHTALYWYRQSLGQGPEFLIYFQGTGAADDSGLPNDRFFAVRPEGSVSTLKIQRTERGDSAVYLCASSLGVGNSPLHFGNGTRLTVT.